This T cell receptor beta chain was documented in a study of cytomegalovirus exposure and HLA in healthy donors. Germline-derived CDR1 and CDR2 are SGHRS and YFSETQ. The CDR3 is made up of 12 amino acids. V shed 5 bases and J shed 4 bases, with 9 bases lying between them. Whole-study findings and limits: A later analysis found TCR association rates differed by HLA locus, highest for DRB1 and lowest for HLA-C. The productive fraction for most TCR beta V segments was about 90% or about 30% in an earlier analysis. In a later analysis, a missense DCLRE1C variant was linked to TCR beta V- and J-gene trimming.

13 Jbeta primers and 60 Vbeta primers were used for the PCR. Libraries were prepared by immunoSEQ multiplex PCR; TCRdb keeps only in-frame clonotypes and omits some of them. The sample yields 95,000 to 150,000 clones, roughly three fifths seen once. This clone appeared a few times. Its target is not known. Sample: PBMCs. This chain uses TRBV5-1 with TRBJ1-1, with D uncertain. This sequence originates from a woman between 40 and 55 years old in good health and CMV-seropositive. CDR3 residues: CASRLLPTEAFF. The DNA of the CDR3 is TGCGCCAGCAGATTGCTACCCACTGAAGCTTTCTTT.